This TCR beta chain was profiled in a study of T cells expressing NK-cell markers. Study details: Underlying the TCR beta repertoires were sorted CD3+CD56+NKG2C+, CD3+CD56+NKG2C- and CD3+CD56-NKG2C+ T cells. One of the eight sequenced donors was seronegative, whereas the other seven were HCMV-seropositive. Study-wide points: These clonotypes, the leaders elsewhere, also led the CD3+CD56-NKG2C+ fraction in a handful of donors.

TCR beta cDNA was generated via 5'RACE template switching incorporating UMIs. TCRdb reanalyzed the 5' RACE reads, giving one entry per CDR3 protein sequence and no DNA. This sample's table has some 280,000 distinct CDR3 sequences. With regard to this clonotype: As yet, its antigen is unknown.

The CDR3 is 17 residues long. The sequence was collected from a man aged 18 to 30 in good health. Sequencing was done on a sample of blood T cells: a sorted CD56 or NKG2C T cell subset, CD4+ or CD8+ T cells, or bulk PBMC T cells (not recorded which). The chain carries TRBV12-3 or TRBV12-4 and TRBJ2-1; with no DNA, the TCRdb D assignment of TRBD2 cannot be verified. The CDR3 region is CASIRTSGYSSYNEQFF.